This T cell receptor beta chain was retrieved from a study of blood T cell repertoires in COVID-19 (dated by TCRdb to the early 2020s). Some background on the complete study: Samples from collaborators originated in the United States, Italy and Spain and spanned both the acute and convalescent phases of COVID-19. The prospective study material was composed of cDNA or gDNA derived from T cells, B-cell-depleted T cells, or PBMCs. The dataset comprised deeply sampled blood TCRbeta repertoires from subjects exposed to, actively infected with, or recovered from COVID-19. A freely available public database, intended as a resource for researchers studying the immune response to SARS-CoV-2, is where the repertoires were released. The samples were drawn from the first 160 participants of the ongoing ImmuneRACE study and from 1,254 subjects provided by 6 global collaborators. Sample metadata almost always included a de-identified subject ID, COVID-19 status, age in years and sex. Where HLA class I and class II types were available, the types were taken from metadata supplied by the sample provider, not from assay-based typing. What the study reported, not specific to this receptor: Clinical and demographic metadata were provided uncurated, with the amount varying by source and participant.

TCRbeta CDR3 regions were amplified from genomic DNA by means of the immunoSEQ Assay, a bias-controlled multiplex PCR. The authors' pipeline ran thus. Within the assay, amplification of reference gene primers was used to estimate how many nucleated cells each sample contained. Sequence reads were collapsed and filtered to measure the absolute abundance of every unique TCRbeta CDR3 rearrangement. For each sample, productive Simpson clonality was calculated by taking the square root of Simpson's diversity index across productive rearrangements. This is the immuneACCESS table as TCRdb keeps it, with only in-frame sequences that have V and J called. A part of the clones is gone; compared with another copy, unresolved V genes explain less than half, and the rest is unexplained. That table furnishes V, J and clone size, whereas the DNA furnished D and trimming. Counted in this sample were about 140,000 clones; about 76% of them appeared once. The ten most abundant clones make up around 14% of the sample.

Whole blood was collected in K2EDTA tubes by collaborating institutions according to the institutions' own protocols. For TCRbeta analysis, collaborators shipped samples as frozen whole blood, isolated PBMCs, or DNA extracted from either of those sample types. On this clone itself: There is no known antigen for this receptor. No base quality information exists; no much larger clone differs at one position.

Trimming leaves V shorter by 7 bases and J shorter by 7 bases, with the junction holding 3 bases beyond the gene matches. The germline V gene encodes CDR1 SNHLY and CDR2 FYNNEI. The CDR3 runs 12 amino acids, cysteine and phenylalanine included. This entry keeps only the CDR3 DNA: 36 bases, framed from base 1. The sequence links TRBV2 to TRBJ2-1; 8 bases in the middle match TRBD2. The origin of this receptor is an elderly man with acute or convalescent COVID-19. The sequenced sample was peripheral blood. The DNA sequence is TGTGCCAGCAATAAGCGGGGGAATGAGCAGTTCTTC. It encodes CASNKRGNEQFF.